The source of this T cell receptor (beta chain) is a study of T-cell reconstitution after alpha-beta-depleted transplantation in children listed by TCRdb under 2016. Turning to the overall study: T-cell immune reconstitution after TCRalphabeta/CD19-depleted allogeneic hematopoietic cell transplantation in children was quantitatively tracked in the study by means of TCR repertoire profiling. Study-wide conclusions, independent of this receptor: Over the following months the frequencies of hyperexpanded clones went down, and after one year T-cell counts and TCRbeta diversity were mostly credited to newly produced T cells. The high TCRbeta diversity at day 60 in some patients was ascribed to recipient T cells and intrathymic progenitors that had survived conditioning. Apparently early alphabetaT-cell count recovery about two months after transplant reportedly relied on only several hundred rapidly expanded clones derived from non-depleted graft cells.

To prepare the library, PCR was applied. TCRdb names Illumina HiSeq 2500 as the instrument used. Molecular barcoding was employed in the preparation of TCR libraries, with unique molecular identifiers being used to normalize TCRbeta repertoire quantification. The public reads were reprocessed in TCRdb via fastp at Q25 and MiXCR, keeping in-frame beta chains. Rows with a matching CDR3 protein are joined into one entry that keeps the most common DNA and genes. The sample records roughly 180,000 distinct CDR3 sequences, 11% of which are singletons. Of the sample, about 13% falls within the top ten clones. The treatment or condition label corresponds to: allogeneic hematopoietic cell transplantation with graft depleted of TCRalphabeta T cells and CD19 B cells. TCRalphabeta/CD19-depleted allogeneic hematopoietic cell grafts were given to the transplant recipients, all of whom were children. This clonotype has a count of ten or more. Its specific antigen is unknown. No much larger clone is present one base from it, and per-base qualities are unavailable.

The sequence derives from a boy between 2 and 10 years old with acute myeloid leukemia, due to receive a stem cell transplant. The source material was PBMCs, sampled before TCRalphabeta/CD19-depleted stem cell transplant.

The DNA sequence is as follows: TGTGCCAGCAGCTTAGATAGGACTAGCGGGGGCCGTTACAATGAGCAGTTCTTC. It translates as CASSLDRTSGGRYNEQFF. The chain was built from TRBV11-2 and TRBJ2-1; 13 bases in between match TRBD2. CDR1 and CDR2, per the germline V gene, are SGHAT and FQNNGV. V loses 0 bases at its end and J loses 4 bases; junction bases beyond the gene matches: 6. The CDR3 starts with the cysteine, ends with the phenylalanine, and has 18 residues. The kept DNA is CDR3 alone, 54 bases in frame from the first base.